The clone carrying this T cell receptor (beta chain) was detected only once. This specimen belongs to a study of lymphopenia after photon versus proton radiotherapy. J was trimmed by 7 bases and V by 6 bases; bases with no gene match: 9. CDR3 length: 14 residues. Germline CDR1 reads LNHDA; CDR2 reads SQIVND (reference sequence). Repertoires were generated with immunoSEQ multiplex PCR, while TCRdb's copy carries only in-frame clones and drops some. Of over 20,000 clones in the sample, 83% were seen once. The material sequenced was peripheral blood, taken from a patient treated with photon-based radiotherapy. The V gene is TRBV19, the J gene TRBJ2-5, with 9 bases aligning to TRBD1. This receptor was obtained from a woman in her 50s with pancreatic cancer. The CDR3 loop is CASRAGTGSRTQYF. The DNA of the CDR3 is TGTGCCAGTAGAGCCGGGACAGGGTCGCGGACCCAGTACTTC.